The clone carrying this TCR beta chain was found once. Its antigen is unidentified. One junction end disagrees with the germline gene, perhaps due to a read error. The data were obtained in a study of cytomegalovirus exposure and HLA in healthy donors. About the research overall: T cells numbering about 179 million yielded 90 million to 140 million unique TCR beta sequences in an earlier analysis. Samples from HLA-typed donors yielded about 85 million unique TCRs in an early data release. Points from the study as a whole: Most of the CMV-associated TCR beta chains (in a later analysis) appeared to be HLA-restricted. Testing in vitro showed a few CMV-associated chains specific for CMV antigens.

PCR employed 60 Vbeta and 13 Jbeta primers. Here immunoSEQ multiplex PCR was the method, and the copy in TCRdb shows in-frame clones only, minus some. The table includes some 200,000 clones, 65% to 90% detected once. The sequencing sample was made of PBMCs. The receptor was isolated from a man aged 35 to 55 in good health and CMV-seropositive.

This CDR3 reads CASSSDRTTTNEKLFF. CDR3 DNA sequence: TGCGCCAGTAGTTCTGATAGGACAACAACTAATGAAAAACTGTTTTTT. This chain links TRBV19 with TRBJ1-4, with TRBD1 as a possible D gene (5 bases). CDR3 length: 16 amino acids. CDR1 and CDR2 from the germline V gene are LNHDA and SQIVND (reference sequence).